Included here is one TCR beta chain sequence, with context. Its antigen is currently unknown. This specimen comes from a study of cytomegalovirus exposure and HLA in healthy donors. The PCR employed 60 Vbeta primers together with 13 Jbeta primers. The assay was immunoSEQ multiplex PCR, and TCRdb's table has in-frame clones only and misses some. The data contain about 130,000 clones, 75% to 90% of them singletons. Whole-study results and caveats: In vitro, a few CMV-associated chains proved specific for CMV antigens. Altogether, 150 to 200 TCR beta chains were recorded as cytomegalovirus-associated.

Sequences were obtained from PBMCs. The clonotype originates from a woman between 35 and 50 years old in good health and CMV-seronegative.

This chain's CDR3 is CASSWGEQYF. The CDR3 DNA reads TGTGCCAGCAGCTGGGGCGAGCAGTACTTC. V usage is TRBV6-1 and J usage is TRBJ2-5; D is uncertain. With the DNA end fitting TRBJ2-7 better, the J assignment may be wrong. The germline gives CDR1 MNHNS, CDR2 SASEGT. The CDR3 runs 10 residues.